The rows below give T cell receptor beta chains drawn from one sample of a study of Ad26.COV2.S vaccination and SARS-CoV-2 variants. The table came from immunoSEQ multiplex PCR; TCRdb's copy has only in-frame clones and leaves some out. The sample has about 280,000 clones, around 87% seen once. Sample: peripheral blood, taken in a trial of Ad26.COV2.S vaccine versus placebo. The receptors derive from a person between 18 and 59 years old who received the Ad26.COV2.S COVID-19 vaccine or a placebo. Each CDR3 is given with its conserved first and last residue. The order of the fields is clone size, V gene, D gene, J gene, CDR3 DNA, CDR3 protein. A D gene is named only where the DNA matches it firmly. Size is stated for part of the rows, as once, few or many counts, or as a class when the clone is expanded.

>NA|TRBV19|NA|TRBJ1-3
TGTGCCAGTGGGTCCTCTGGAAACACCATATATTTT
CASGSSGNTIYF
>NA|TRBV5-1|TRBD1|TRBJ1-1
TGCGCCAGCAGCTTGGGGCAGGGGGTAGGCGACACTGAAGCTTTCTTT
CASSLGQGVGDTEAFF
>NA|TRBV6-2/TRBV6-3|NA|TRBJ2-1
TGTGCCAGCAGTTATCCCACGATTGGGGGCAGGGGCTCCTACAATGAGCAGTTCTTC
CASSYPTIGGRGSYNEQFF
>NA|TRBV4-1|TRBD2|TRBJ2-7
TGCGCCAGCAGCCAAGTTCCTCACCGGGAGGAGACCTACGAGCAGTACTTC
CASSQVPHREETYEQYF
>NA|TRBV19|NA|TRBJ2-7
TGTGCCAGTAGTGTGGCAGGGAGTAGGAACGAGCAGTACTTC
CASSVAGSRNEQYF
>NA|TRBV11-3|TRBD2|TRBJ2-1
TGTGCCAGCAGCTTTAGCGGGGGGACCTACAATGAGCAGTTCTTC
CASSFSGGTYNEQFF
>once|TRBV11-3|NA|TRBJ1-1
TGTGCCAGCAGCTTTTCGGGTGTAAGTACTGAAGCTTTCTTT
CASSFSGVSTEAFF
>once|TRBV7-8|NA|TRBJ2-1
TGTGCCAGCAGCTTAAGGTATGAGCAGTTCTTC
CASSLRYEQFF
>NA|TRBV10-3|NA|TRBJ2-4
TGTGCCATCAGCCTGGGACCCGAGGAGACTCAGTACTTC
CAISLGPEETQYF
>NA|TRBV15|TRBD2|TRBJ2-3
TGTGCCACCAGCAGAGATGAGGGACTAGGTCAAACAGATACGCAGTATTTT
CATSRDEGLGQTDTQYF
>NA|TRBV27|NA|TRBJ2-1
TGTGCCAGCAGTTTAGACAGGAATCCGGTGAGGCAGTTCTTC
CASSLDRNPVRQFF
>NA|TRBV5-6|NA|TRBJ1-1
TGTGCCAGCAGCTTGTCGCAGGGGCGGCCTGAAGCTTTCTTT
CASSLSQGRPEAFF
>NA|TRBV19|NA|TRBJ2-2
TGTGCCAGTATGGAGGGATATGACACCGGGGAGCTGTTTTTT
CASMEGYDTGELFF